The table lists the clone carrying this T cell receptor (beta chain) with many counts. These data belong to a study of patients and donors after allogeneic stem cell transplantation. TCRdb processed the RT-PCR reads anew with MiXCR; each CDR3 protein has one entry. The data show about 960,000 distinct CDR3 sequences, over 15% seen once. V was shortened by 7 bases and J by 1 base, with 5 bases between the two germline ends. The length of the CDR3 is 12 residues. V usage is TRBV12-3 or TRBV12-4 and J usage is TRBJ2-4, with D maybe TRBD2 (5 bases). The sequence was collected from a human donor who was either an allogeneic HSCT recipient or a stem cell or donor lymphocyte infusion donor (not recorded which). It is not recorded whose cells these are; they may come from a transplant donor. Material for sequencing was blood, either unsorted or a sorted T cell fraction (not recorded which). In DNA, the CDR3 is TGTGCCAGCACGGGGGCCAAAAACATTCAGTACTTC. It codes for CASTGAKNIQYF.